This T cell receptor beta chain came from a study of T cells in Graves' hyperthyroidism and ophthalmopathy. This clonotype was seen ten or more times. TCR beta CDR3 region amplification was performed from RNA transcripts. When the TCR CDR3 underwent first-round RT-PCR, the HTBI primer set was used. TCRdb itself ran the multiplex PCR reads through MiXCR, one entry per CDR3 protein. The repertoire holds under 350,000 distinct CDR3 sequences, with under 30% as singletons. Sequenced sample: blood. This clonotype was sampled from a middle-aged man with Graves' hyperthyroidism that later progressed to Graves' ophthalmopathy.

The DNA of the CDR3 is TGCGCCAGCAGCTTGGGAAGGAGGGACACTGAAGCTTTCTTT. Translating gives CASSLGRRDTEAFF. V is TRBV5-1 and J is TRBJ1-1; D call uncertain. Germline V gene lookup returns CDR1 SGHRS and CDR2 YFSETQ. V lost 0 bases and J 3 bases, leaving 9 bases between the germline ends. This CDR3 region has 14 residues.